These 26 T cell receptor beta chains were sequenced from one sample in a study of shared clonotypes between healthy human individuals. Data came from immunoSEQ multiplex PCR; TCRdb stores just in-frame clones and leaves some out. The table includes more than 850,000 clones, 78% detected once. The specimen was memory CD4+ T cells from PBMCs. The subset: CD45RA-negative fraction. These receptors were collected from a man between 18 and 29 years old in good health. Some clones in this sample may be carry-over from other donors' samples.

This clone was observed a handful of times. The chain links TRBV28 to TRBJ1-5; D may be TRBD1 (5 bases). CDR1 and CDR2 from the germline V gene are MDHEN and SYDVKM. The CDR3 covers 13 residues. V dropped 8 bases and J dropped 0 bases, with 8 bases sitting between them. CDR3 in amino acids: CASGGHSNQPQHF. The CDR3, as DNA: TGTGCCAGCGGCGGACATAGCAATCAGCCCCAGCATTTT.

This clone has a single count. The chain joins TRBV28 to TRBJ1-2, with D possibly matching TRBD1 (5 bases). The CDR3 spans 16 residues. Looked up from germline, CDR1 is MDHEN and CDR2 is SYDVKM. Trimming took 7 bases from V and 4 from J, leaving 22 bases between them. The CDR3, as DNA: TGTGCCAGCACCGGAGGGGATGGTCGCTCGGCCTATGGCTACACCTTC. It codes for CASTGGDGRSAYGYTF.

This chain joins TRBV27 and TRBJ2-1; 8 nucleotides match TRBD2. Germline loops: CDR1 MNHEY, CDR2 SMNVEV (reference sequence). The V and J ends lost 5 bases and 6 bases, in that order; junction bases with no gene match: 9. The CDR3 runs to 15 residues. The CDR3 nucleotides read TGTGCCAGCAGTCCCCGGGAGGGCCGAGGCAATGAGCAGTTCTTC. Protein product: CASSPREGRGNEQFF.

This clone came up a few times. The chain joins TRBV6-7 to TRBJ1-5; D is ambiguous. TRBV6-7 is an open reading frame whose function is uncertain. The V and J ends lost 2 bases and 0 bases respectively, with 11 bases between them. The CDR3 has 16 amino acids. CDR3 region: CASSYVCRYSNQPQHF. CDR3 in DNA: TGTGCCAGCAGTTACGTATGCAGATATAGCAATCAGCCCCAGCATTTT.

About this clone: With a much larger clone just one base away, this may be a read error. Other nucleotide sequences in the sample specify the same CDR3. V is TRBV27 and J is TRBJ2-7, with D possibly being TRBD1 (5 bases). CDR1 MNHEY and CDR2 SMNVEV come from the germline V gene (reference sequence). Trimming took off 6 bases at V and 0 bases at J, with 6 bases between the two ends. The CDR3 covers 12 residues. The CDR3 DNA reads as TGTGCCAGCAGCGACAGCTCCTACGAGCAGTACTTC. Amino acids: CASSDSSYEQYF.

In regard to this clone: The same CDR3 arises from other DNA sequences in this sample as well. The J gene is TRBJ2-7, the V gene TRBV28; 10 bases match TRBD2. The CDR3 contains 15 residues. Germline loops: CDR1 MDHEN, CDR2 SYDVKM. Trimming removed 6 bases from V and 1 base from J; junction bases left unmatched: 6. Here the CDR3 reads CASSPSGSGSYEQYF. CDR3 in DNA: TGTGCCAGCAGCCCTAGCGGGAGTGGGTCCTACGAGCAGTACTTC. The variable domain in full, completed from reference TRBV28 and TRBJ2-7, reads DVKVTQSSRYLVKRTGEKVFLECVQDMDHENMFWYRQDPGLGLRLIYFSYDVKMKEKGDIPEGYSVSREKKERFSLILESASTNQTSMYLCASSPSGSGSYEQYFGPGTRLTVT.

The chain is built from TRBV4-1 and TRBJ2-5, with TRBD1 matching 7 bases. This CDR3 is 13 amino acids long. The germline V gene has CDR1 MGHRA and CDR2 YSYEKL. J lost 4 bases, V lost 8 bases, and 7 bases had no gene match. CDR3 DNA sequence: TGCGCCAGCCGACAGGGATGGGGAGAGACCCAGTACTTC. It codes for CASRQGWGETQYF.

The chain has TRBV7-2 and TRBJ2-4; D is ambiguous. This CDR3 has 15 amino acids. Trimming took 5 bases from V and 2 from J, leaving 13 bases between them. Per germline, CDR1 SGHTA and CDR2 FQGNSA. In nucleotides, the CDR3 is TGTGCCAGCAGCCCCGGGCAATTTACCAAAAACATTCAGTACTTC. Translating gives CASSPGQFTKNIQYF.

V is TRBV5-1 and J is TRBJ1-5, with unresolved D. The ends were cut back, 4 bases at V and 5 bases at J, with 10 bases in the middle. The CDR3 sequence is 13 residues long. Germline CDR1 SGHRS, CDR2 YFSETQ. The CDR3 protein is CASSRTVDQPQHF. DNA of the CDR3: TGCGCCAGCAGCCGCACGGTGGATCAGCCCCAGCATTTT.

This clone has a handful of counts. As DNA, the CDR3 is TGTGCCAGCAGTTCGCCGGGACTGTTCCCTAGCAATCAGCCCCAGCATTTT. As protein: CASSSPGLFPSNQPQHF. The chain has TRBV6-8 and TRBJ1-5; tentative D call: TRBD1 (5 bases). This CDR3 is built from 17 residues. Between the trimmed V and J ends, which lost 4 bases and 0 bases, there was a span of 16 bases. Germline V gene data show CDR1 as MNHGY and CDR2 as SAAAGT.

This chain links TRBV6-6 with TRBJ2-2; 10 nucleotides match TRBD2. Germline CDR1 and CDR2: MNHNY and SVGAGI (reference sequence). The CDR3 extends over 15 amino acids. With V trimmed by 5 bases and J by 6 bases, 6 bases remained unmatched. In DNA, the CDR3 is TGTGCCAGCAGTCTAGCGGGAGTTTCGGCCGGGGAGCTGTTTTTT. Protein: CASSLAGVSAGELFF.

The rearrangement joins TRBV5-1 to TRBJ1-2; 9 bases align to TRBD1. After removal of 3 bases from V and 8 bases from J, the junction contained 11 bases not matched to a gene. The CDR3 runs 15 residues. The germline CDR1 and CDR2 sequences are SGHRS and YFSETQ. CDR3 in amino acids: CASSWDRTGARGYTF. CDR3 sequence (DNA): TGCGCCAGCAGCTGGGACCGGACAGGGGCAAGGGGCTACACCTTC.

This clone was detected ten times or more. The rearrangement uses TRBV2 and TRBJ2-5; D call uncertain. Germline loops: CDR1 SNHLY, CDR2 FYNNEI. The CDR3 runs 12 residues. Trimming removed 5 bases from V and 5 bases from J, with 9 bases in between. Written as DNA, the CDR3 is TGTGCCAGCAGTTCGGCACCCGAGACCCAGTACTTC. Protein product: CASSSAPETQYF. The whole variable domain, filled in from reference TRBV2 and TRBJ2-5, reads EPEVTQTPSHQVTQMGQEVILRCVPISNHLYFYWYRQILGQKVEFLVSFYNNEISEKSEIFDDQFSVERPDGSNFTLKIRSTKLEDSAMYFCASSSAPETQYFGPGTRLLVL.

This chain joins TRBV29-1 and TRBJ1-3; tentatively, D is TRBD1 (6 bases). The germline CDR1 and CDR2 sequences are SQVTM and ANQGSEA. CDR3 length equals 14 residues. The germline V and J ends were trimmed by 3 bases and 1 base, with 10 bases remaining between them. The CDR3 nucleotides are TGCAGCGTTGATCCGGGGGCTTCTGGAAACACCATATATTTT. Translated, it gives CSVDPGASGNTIYF.

This chain uses TRBV2 with TRBJ2-5, with 7 bases identical to TRBD1. V lost 6 bases and J lost 1; bases outside the gene matches: 5. The CDR3 sequence is 14 residues long. Germline values: CDR1 SNHLY, CDR2 FYNNEI. This CDR3 reads CASRSGQLQETQYF. The CDR3 nucleotides are TGTGCCAGCAGGTCGGGACAGCTCCAAGAGACCCAGTACTTC.

The genes are TRBV19 and TRBJ1-2; 8 nucleotides line up with TRBD1. There are 14 residues in the CDR3. With V trimmed by 4 bases and J by 8 bases, 9 bases remained unmatched. Looked up from germline, CDR1 is LNHDA and CDR2 is SQIVND (reference sequence). CDR3 sequence: CASSNGQGLGGYTF. CDR3 coding DNA: TGTGCCAGTAGTAACGGACAGGGATTGGGGGGCTACACCTTC.

The rearrangement joins TRBV28 to TRBJ2-7, with 9 bases identical to TRBD2. V shed 4 bases and J 2 bases; nucleotides not matched to a gene: 6. This CDR3 has 15 amino acids. CDR1 and CDR2 from the germline V gene are MDHEN and SYDVKM. The CDR3 sequence is CASSSGGTSPYEQYF. In nucleotides, the CDR3 is TGTGCCAGCAGTTCTGGCGGGACTAGCCCCTACGAGCAGTACTTC.

The chain has TRBV5-4 and TRBJ1-5; TRBD1 matches 8 bases. Looked up from germline, CDR1 is SGHNT and CDR2 is YYREEE (reference sequence). The CDR3 spans 17 residues. V shed 1 base, J shed 3 bases, and the junction held 9 bases outside the gene matches. CDR3 sequence: CASSLPGRTGNNQPQHF. The CDR3 DNA is TGTGCCAGCAGCTTGCCCGGGAGGACAGGGAACAATCAGCCCCAGCATTTT.

The table lists this clone with a count of one. The sample carries other DNA sequences with the same CDR3. The chain is built from TRBV29-1 and TRBJ1-5; D call uncertain. CDR1 and CDR2 (germline): SQVTM, ANQGSEA. The CDR3 runs 13 residues. The V end lost 4 bases, the J end lost 0 bases, and 7 bases lay between the germline ends. The CDR3 region is CSVAADSNQPQHF. The CDR3 nucleotides are TGCAGCGTTGCGGCAGATAGCAATCAGCCCCAGCATTTT.

This sequence joins TRBV6-6 and TRBJ2-1, with D tentatively TRBD1 or TRBD2 (5 bases each). CDR3 size: 15 residues. Germline CDR1 is MNHNY and CDR2 is SVGAGI (reference sequence). The CDR3 sequence: CGVSGALSGYNEQFF. As DNA, the CDR3 is TGTGGGGTATCCGGGGCCCTCTCGGGGTACAATGAGCAGTTCTTC.

This clone was recorded once. The same CDR3 is also encoded by other DNA sequences in this sample. This rearrangement joins TRBV11-2 to TRBJ2-5; 10 bases fit TRBD2. J lost 0 bases, V lost 1 base, and 2 bases had no gene match. The V gene's germline CDR1 is SGHAT and CDR2 FQNNGV. CDR3 length equals 16 residues. CDR3 protein: CASSLGLAGYQETQYF. The CDR3 DNA sequence: TGTGCCAGCAGCTTAGGACTAGCGGGTTACCAAGAGACCCAGTACTTC.

Regarding this clone: This specimen includes other DNA sequences encoding the same CDR3. The chain has TRBV28 and TRBJ1-4; D is undetermined. Trimming shortened V by 4 bases and J by 7 bases, and 7 bases separated the two germline ends. Germline-derived CDR1 and CDR2 are MDHEN and SYDVKM. The CDR3 is made up of 12 amino acids. CDR3: CASSSPGEKLFF. The DNA of the CDR3 is TGTGCCAGCAGTTCCCCAGGTGAAAAACTGTTTTTT.

The rearrangement joins TRBV19 to TRBJ1-4; D is unclear. Between the trimmed V and J ends, which lost 4 bases and 8 bases, there was a span of 14 bases. The CDR3 sequence is 14 residues long. Germline CDR1 LNHDA, CDR2 SQIVND (reference sequence). CDR3 protein: CASSKGSTGEKLFF. The CDR3 DNA is TGTGCCAGTAGTAAGGGATCAACGGGCGAAAAACTGTTTTTT.

V gene TRBV6-5 combines with J gene TRBJ1-1, with TRBD1 identical over 7 bases. Germline lookup yields CDR1 MNHEY and CDR2 SVGAGI. The CDR3 is made up of 14 amino acids. V shed 5 bases and J 3 bases; nucleotides not matched to a gene: 6. The CDR3 sequence: CASSASGTDTEAFF. The CDR3 DNA sequence: TGTGCCAGCAGTGCCTCCGGGACAGACACTGAAGCTTTCTTT.

The chain recombines TRBV5-6 with TRBJ1-5, with 7 bases fitting TRBD1. The germline V gene has CDR1 SGHDT and CDR2 YYEEEE. The CDR3 contains 17 residues. V lost 5 bases, J lost 5 bases, and 16 bases stayed unmatched. The CDR3 reads CASSRGGQTVLDQPQHF. The CDR3 DNA follows: TGTGCCAGCAGTCGGGGGGGACAGACCGTTCTCGATCAGCCCCAGCATTTT. Combining the CDR3 with reference TRBV5-6 and TRBJ1-5 gives the whole variable domain DAGVTQSPTHLIKTRGQQVTLRCSPKSGHDTVSWYQQALGQGPQFIFQYYEEEERQRGNFPDRFSGHQFPNYSSELNVNALLLGDSALYLCASSRGGQTVLDQPQHFGDGTRLSIL.

For this clone: At the DNA level, this CDR3 is encoded by other sequences in the same sample as well. Here the CDR3 reads CASSPDRNYGYTF. The CDR3 region has the DNA TGTGCCAGCTCACCGGACAGAAACTATGGCTACACCTTC. The chain joins TRBV18 to TRBJ1-2; D is possibly TRBD1 (6 bases). This CDR3 spans 13 amino acids. Deletions cut 3 bases from V and 2 bases from J, with 7 bases between. In germline, CDR1 is KGHSH, CDR2 LQKENI. Looking up the rest from reference TRBV18 and TRBJ1-2 gives the full variable domain: NAGVMQNPRHLVRRRGQEARLRCSPMKGHSHVYWYRQLPEEGLKFMVYLQKENIIDESGMPKERFSAEFPKEGPSILRIQQVVRGDSAAYFCASSPDRNYGYTFGSGTRLTVV.